Listed here are 25 T cell receptor beta chains from one sample, sequenced in a study of blood T cell repertoires in COVID-19. This table comes from immunoSEQ multiplex PCR, and its TCRdb copy is limited to in-frame clones, with some not included. The table records some 200,000 clones, 94% of them present only once. The material sequenced was peripheral blood. The receptors come from a man aged 25-45 years with COVID-19, enrolled during active disease.

The V gene is TRBV7-9, the J gene TRBJ2-3, with TRBD2 matching 12 bases. V lost 3 bases, J lost 2 bases, and 6 bases stayed unmatched. In germline, CDR1 is SEHNR, CDR2 FQNEAQ (reference sequence). The CDR3 length is 17 residues. The CDR3 sequence: CASSLTSGGVTTDTQYF. In nucleotides, the CDR3 is TGTGCCAGCAGCTTGACTAGCGGGGGAGTCACCACAGATACGCAGTATTTT.

This chain links TRBV6-5 with TRBJ2-7; perhaps TRBD1 as D (7 bases). The CDR3 totals 13 residues. The germline gives CDR1 MNHEY, CDR2 SVGAGI. Trimming took off 9 bases at V and 4 bases at J, with 16 bases between the two ends. CDR3 in amino acids: CASGRGAAYEQYF. DNA for the CDR3: TGTGCCAGTGGCAGGGGGGCTGCATACGAGCAGTACTTC.

The chain uses TRBV6-5 and TRBJ2-7, with 8 bases aligning to TRBD1. Losses at the gene ends were 7 bases for V and 6 bases for J; bases not matched to a gene: 11. The CDR3 has 14 amino acids. Germline CDR1 MNHEY, CDR2 SVGAGI. The CDR3: CASKGDRGNSEQYF. The CDR3 coding sequence is TGTGCCAGCAAGGGAGACAGGGGAAATTCCGAGCAGTACTTC.

V is TRBV24-1 and J is TRBJ1-2; D not certain. CDR3 size: 14 residues. The V end lost 2 bases, the J end lost 0 bases, and 6 bases lay between the germline ends. The germline CDR1 and CDR2 sequences are KGHDR and SFDVKD. The chain's CDR3 is CATSDSYSNYGYTF. For the CDR3, the DNA is TGTGCCACCAGTGATTCGTATTCTAACTATGGCTACACCTTC.

This chain joins TRBV6-1 and TRBJ2-7; a possible D gene is TRBD1 (5 bases). The CDR3 covers 19 residues. The V and J ends lost 4 bases and 1 base respectively, with 26 bases between them. Looked up from germline, CDR1 is MNHNS and CDR2 is SASEGT. CDR3 DNA sequence: TGTGCCAGCAGTGGTTCTATTACGGCAGGGAAATTGGGGTCCTACGAGCAGTACTTC. It is translated as CASSGSITAGKLGSYEQYF.

V and J are TRBV4-2 and TRBJ1-6; 9 bases match TRBD1. Germline V gene lookup returns CDR1 LGHNA and CDR2 YNFKEQ. V shed 0 bases, J shed 9 bases, and the junction held 6 bases outside the gene matches. The CDR3 is 16 amino acids. The CDR3, as DNA: TGTGCCAGCAGCCAAGACGAGGGGACAGGGAGTTCACCCCTCCACTTT. Amino acids: CASSQDEGTGSSPLHF.

The rearrangement joins TRBV5-1 to TRBJ2-5; weak D call: TRBD1 (6 bases). The germline V gene has CDR1 SGHRS and CDR2 YFSETQ. Trimming shortened V by 5 bases and J by 2 bases, and 7 bases separated the two germline ends. CDR3 size: 12 residues. The CDR3 protein is CASRQGQETQYF. In nucleotides, the CDR3 is TGCGCCAGCAGACAGGGACAAGAGACCCAGTACTTC.

The chain recombines TRBV5-4 with TRBJ2-7; possibly TRBD1 for D (6 bases). The length of the CDR3 is 15 residues. The ends were cut back, 3 bases at V and 4 bases at J, with 17 bases in the middle. CDR1 SGHNT and CDR2 YYREEE come from the germline V gene (reference sequence). CDR3 DNA: TGTGCCAGCAGCTGGGAATCAGGGGACGGGTACGAGCAGTACTTC. Protein: CASSWESGDGYEQYF.

The chain is built from TRBV30 and TRBJ2-1; D is unresolved. Germline V gives CDR1 GTSNPN, CDR2 SVGIG (reference sequence). The CDR3 totals 14 residues. Trimming shortened V by 1 base and J by 0 bases, and 7 bases separated the two germline ends. The CDR3 protein is CAWSDASSYNEQFF. In nucleotides, the CDR3 is TGTGCCTGGAGTGATGCGAGCTCCTACAATGAGCAGTTCTTC.

The gene calls are TRBV2 and TRBJ1-2, with D maybe TRBD1 (6 bases). The CDR3 is 16 residues long. The germline CDR1 and CDR2 sequences are SNHLY and FYNNEI. V dropped 1 base and J dropped 0 bases, with 12 bases sitting between them. Written as DNA, the CDR3 is TGTGCCAGCAGTGAAGATATAGGGGGGGCTAACTATGGCTACACCTTC. Its protein is CASSEDIGGANYGYTF.

The V call is TRBV10-3, the J call TRBJ1-5; D not resolved. There are 13 residues in the CDR3. Trimming took 3 bases from V and 0 from J, leaving 3 bases between them. CDR1 is ENHRY, CDR2 SYGVKD, per germline. Written as DNA, the CDR3 is TGTGCCATCAGTGAATATAGCAATCAGCCCCAGCATTTT. It encodes CAISEYSNQPQHF.

This clone was seen only a few times. The chain employs TRBV7-9 and TRBJ2-5; tentative D call: TRBD2 (5 bases). The CDR3 sequence is 15 residues long. Trimming removed 5 bases at V and 5 bases at J, with 18 bases between. CDR1 and CDR2 from the germline V gene are SEHNR and FQNEAQ (reference sequence). CDR3 sequence reads: CASSPSDVWRETQYF. In nucleotides, the CDR3 is TGTGCCAGCAGCCCCTCGGACGTTTGGAGGGAGACCCAGTACTTC.

This chain links TRBV7-9 with TRBJ2-2; a weak D match, TRBD2 (5 bases). The germline V gene encodes CDR1 SEHNR and CDR2 FQNEAQ (reference sequence). This CDR3 is built from 17 residues. Trimming pared 6 bases from V and 1 base from J, leaving 18 bases between. Here the CDR3 DNA reads TGTGCCAGCAGTCGAATAGGGTCCAGCGGGAACACCGGGGAGCTGTTTTTT. It translates to CASSRIGSSGNTGELFF.

V usage is TRBV24-1 and J usage is TRBJ2-5; 8 nucleotides agree with TRBD2. Germline V gene data show CDR1 as KGHDR and CDR2 as SFDVKD. V lost 9 bases, J lost 1 base, and 6 bases stayed unmatched. There are 14 residues in the CDR3. CDR3 loop: CATAPGGGQETQYF. For the CDR3, the DNA is TGTGCCACCGCGCCCGGGGGGGGCCAAGAGACCCAGTACTTC.

The chain recombines TRBV7-3 with TRBJ2-3, with 8 bases identical to TRBD1. CDR1 SGHTA and CDR2 FQGTGA come from the germline V gene. After removal of 3 bases from V and 3 bases from J, the junction contained 5 bases not matched to a gene. This CDR3 has 15 residues. CDR3 DNA sequence: TGTGCCAGCAGCTTCGGCAGGGGGCGAACAGATACGCAGTATTTT. It encodes CASSFGRGRTDTQYF.

The rearrangement links TRBV5-6 to TRBJ2-7, with a possible D match to TRBD2 (5 bases). V was cut by 0 bases and J by 6 bases, with 22 bases left in between. The germline V gene encodes CDR1 SGHDT and CDR2 YYEEEE. The CDR3 covers 17 residues. CDR3: CASSLVQLKKEEGEQYF. Written as DNA, the CDR3 is TGTGCCAGCAGCTTGGTCCAACTTAAGAAGGAAGAGGGCGAGCAGTACTTC.

This clone came up once. The V call is TRBV11-2, the J call TRBJ2-7, with 8 bases matching TRBD1. In germline, CDR1 is SGHAT, CDR2 FQNNGV. Germline trimming cut 1 base from V and 2 bases from J; bases unmatched to any gene: 4. The CDR3 is made up of 15 amino acids. CDR3 nucleotide sequence: TGTGCCAGCAGCTTAGCCGGGACAGGAACCTACGAGCAGTACTTC. This sequence encodes CASSLAGTGTYEQYF.

The chain links TRBV7-3 to TRBJ2-1; D perhaps matches TRBD2 (6 bases). The V gene lost 5 bases and the J gene lost 4 bases, with 12 bases spanning the gap. CDR1 and CDR2 (germline): SGHTA, FQGTGA. The CDR3 runs to 14 residues. In DNA, the CDR3 is TGTGCCAGCAGCCCCCATGGGGGGTACAATGAGCAGTTCTTC. Its translation: CASSPHGGYNEQFF. The variable domain in full, completed from reference TRBV7-3 and TRBJ2-1, reads GAGVSQTPSNKVTEKGKYVELRCDPISGHTALYWYRQSLGQGPEFLIYFQGTGAADDSGLPNDRFFAVRPEGSVSTLKIQRTERGDSAVYLCASSPHGGYNEQFFGPGTRLTVL.

This rearrangement joins TRBV7-6 to TRBJ2-2; TRBD2 agrees at 11 bases. The CDR3 has 19 amino acids. The germline V gene has CDR1 SGHVS and CDR2 FNYEAQ. V lost 2 bases to trimming and J lost 0 bases; unmatched junction nucleotides: 8. This CDR3 reads CASSLSRLAGGSNTGELFF. As DNA, the CDR3 is TGTGCCAGCAGCTTATCTCGGCTAGCGGGGGGCTCGAACACCGGGGAGCTGTTTTTT.

V gene TRBV19 combines with J gene TRBJ2-2, with no clear D. The germline V gene has CDR1 LNHDA and CDR2 SQIVND (reference sequence). V lost 1 base to trimming and J lost 8 bases, with 14 bases between them. CDR3 length: 15 amino acids. This CDR3 is CASSIVSQRAGELFF. The CDR3 bases are TGTGCCAGTAGTATAGTCTCCCAGCGAGCGGGGGAGCTGTTTTTT. Filled out from reference TRBV19 and TRBJ2-2, the complete variable domain reads DGGITQSPKYLFRKEGQNVTLSCEQNLNHDAMYWYRQDPGQGLRLIYYSQIVNDFQKGDIAEGYSVSREKKESFPLTVTSAQKNPTAFYLCASSIVSQRAGELFFGEGSRLTVL.

This chain connects TRBV5-5 to TRBJ1-4; D is possibly TRBD1 (6 bases). The CDR3 is 15 residues long. With 0 bases removed from V and 4 bases from J, the gap between germline ends came to 10 bases. Germline CDR1 reads SGHKS; CDR2 reads YYEKEE (reference sequence). The CDR3 loop is CASSLGGQNNEKLFF. Here the CDR3 DNA reads TGTGCCAGCAGCTTGGGGGGGCAGAATAATGAAAAACTGTTTTTT.

The chain combines TRBV9 with TRBJ1-6; D call uncertain. In germline, CDR1 is SGDLS, CDR2 YYNGEE. With 0 bases removed from V and 5 bases from J, the gap between germline ends came to 6 bases. The length of the CDR3 is 14 residues. The CDR3 nucleotides are TGTGCCAGCAGCGTAGACCCGGATAATTCACCCCTCCACTTT. Its protein product is CASSVDPDNSPLHF.

This sequence joins TRBV6-5 and TRBJ1-5; D uncertain. Germline loops: CDR1 MNHEY, CDR2 SVGAGI. V lost 6 bases to trimming and J lost 2 bases, with 11 bases between them. This CDR3 spans 14 amino acids. The CDR3 loop reads CASRSGYGNQPQHF. CDR3 sequence (DNA): TGTGCCAGCAGATCCGGGTACGGCAATCAGCCCCAGCATTTT.

The chain recombines TRBV18 with TRBJ1-1, with a weak D call TRBD1 (5 bases). The CDR3 has 16 amino acids. V lost 4 bases and J lost 0, with 15 bases in between. Germline V gives CDR1 KGHSH, CDR2 LQKENI. The chain's CDR3 is CASSRPGGFMNTEAFF. DNA for the CDR3: TGTGCCAGCTCACGCCCGGGGGGGTTCATGAACACTGAAGCTTTCTTT.

CDR3 nucleotides: TGTGCCAGTAGTATTGTGGGCAGACAAGAGACCCAGTACTTC. It is translated as CASSIVGRQETQYF. J is TRBJ2-5 and V is TRBV19; D call uncertain. V was clipped by 3 bases and J by 2 bases, with 10 bases between them. There are 14 residues in the CDR3. Germline V gene lookup returns CDR1 LNHDA and CDR2 SQIVND (reference sequence).